These T cell receptor beta chains were read from a single sample in a study of beta chain features in type 1 diabetes. Profiling relied on immunoSEQ multiplex PCR, and the TCRdb table lists in-frame clones only, not all of them. The sample yields about 230,000 clones, around 9.6% seen once. Sample: naive CD4+ T cells from blood. These receptors all come from a woman aged 18-29 years in good health. CDR3s include the opening cysteine and the closing phenylalanine or tryptophan. A D gene is named only where the DNA matches it firmly. Where a row states a size, it is once, few, many or the class of an expanded clone; other rows omit it.

>TRBJ2-5|15|few|TRBD2|TRBV10-3
TGTGCCATCAGTGAAGTGTCGGGGGGGCAAGAGACCCAGTACTTC
CAISEVSGGQETQYF
>TRBJ1-5|15|-|TRBD1|TRBV18
TGTGCCAGCTCGACCGGGACAGGGGGCAATCAGCCCCAGCATTTT
CASSTGTGGNQPQHF
>TRBJ2-1|13|few|-|TRBV5-1
TGCGCCAGCACAACAGTTACCTACAATGAGCAGTTCTTC
CASTTVTYNEQFF
>TRBJ1-1|12|-|-|TRBV6-5
TGTGCCAGCAGTGGATACAGGACGGAAGCTTTCTTT
CASSGYRTEAFF
>TRBJ2-7|15|-|-|TRBV15
TGTGCCACCAGCAGAGGCGGGCCACACTCCTACGAGCAGTACTTC
CATSRGGPHSYEQYF
>TRBJ2-7|17|-|TRBD2|TRBV15
TGTGCCACCAGCAGAGTTAGACTAGCGGGCAGTTCCTACGAGCAGTACTTC
CATSRVRLAGSSYEQYF
>TRBJ2-1|16|-|-|TRBV5-1
TGCGCCAGTCTTCCCGGGACTTCAAACTCCTACAATGAGCAGTTCTTC
CASLPGTSNSYNEQFF
>TRBJ2-3|13|few|-|TRBV6-5
TGTGCCAGCAGGGACTTACGTCTAGATACGCAGTATTTT
CASRDLRLDTQYF
>TRBJ1-2|16|-|TRBD1|TRBV4-1
TGCGCCAGCAGCCCTCGGGACAGGGGGCGGTCCGGAGGCTACACCTTC
CASSPRDRGRSGGYTF
>TRBJ2-3|15|few|-|TRBV7-9
TGTGCCAGCAGCGCCTCCAGGGTGAGCACAGATACGCAGTATTTT
CASSASRVSTDTQYF
>TRBJ1-1|13|few|-|TRBV7-9
TGTGCCAGCAGCTCTACCATGAACACTGAAGCTTTCTTT
CASSSTMNTEAFF
>TRBJ1-1|16|few|TRBD1|TRBV19
TGTGCCAGTAGTATTCTCAAAGGACAGGGAGGAACTGAAGCTTTCTTT
CASSILKGQGGTEAFF
>TRBJ2-5|14|-|TRBD1|TRBV7-9
TGTGCCAGCAGCTTCGGGACAGCACAAGAGACCCAGTACTTC
CASSFGTAQETQYF
>TRBJ2-1|13|many|-|TRBV29-1
TGCAGCATCACCGGGACACTAAACAATGAGCAGTTCTTC
CSITGTLNNEQFF
>TRBJ1-2|15|-|-|TRBV6-1
TGTGCCAGCAGTGTCACACAGGTACGGGGGTTCGGCTACACCTTC
CASSVTQVRGFGYTF
>TRBJ2-3|16|few|TRBD2|TRBV7-8
TGTGCCAGCAGCTTATGGGCTAGCGGATCCACAGATACGCAGTATTTT
CASSLWASGSTDTQYF
>TRBJ1-1|15|-|-|TRBV5-1
TGCGCCAGCAGCTTGGATGGCAGATCGAACACTGAAGCTTTCTTT
CASSLDGRSNTEAFF
>TRBJ2-2|14|-|-|TRBV30
TGTGCCTGGAGGCCGGGAGAGGTCACCGGGGAGCTGTTTTTT
CAWRPGEVTGELFF
>TRBJ1-4|14|few|-|TRBV29-1
TGCAGCGGCCGTTCAACAGGGTTGGGAGAAAAACTGTTTTTT
CSGRSTGLGEKLFF
>TRBJ2-1|15|many|-|TRBV7-9
TGTGCCAGCAGCTCGTCAGGAGGGGCCTACAATGAGCAGTTCTTC
CASSSSGGAYNEQFF